Listed below are T cell receptor beta chains from one sample, sequenced in a study of blood T cell repertoires in COVID-19. Produced via immunoSEQ multiplex PCR; TCRdb's table is partial and in-frame only. The data contain 55,000 to 90,000 clones, about 85% of them singletons. Specimen: peripheral blood. These TCRs come from a man in his sixties or seventies with active COVID-19. CDR3s include the opening cysteine and the closing phenylalanine or tryptophan.

CDR3 length,V gene,J gene,CDR3 protein
13,TRBV5-1,TRBJ2-3,CASSPAGGDTQYF
14,TRBV7-3,TRBJ2-3,CASSSRQGPDTQYF
13,TRBV6-2/TRBV6-3,TRBJ1-2,CASSGGTAYGYTF
15,TRBV30,TRBJ2-5,CAWARGGWNLETQYF
16,TRBV19,TRBJ2-3,CASSTGLAGPTDTQYF
16,TRBV7-2,TRBJ2-5,CASSPDPAGVGETQYF
16,TRBV7-3,TRBJ2-5,CASSTSGGGGGETQYF
12,TRBV14,TRBJ1-1,CASSIPGGGAFF
15,TRBV19,TRBJ1-1,CASRGGTAWNTEAFF
15,TRBV7-2,TRBJ2-7,CASTLPGLAPYEQYF
16,TRBV19,TRBJ2-5,CASSTTRTGAGETQYF
17,TRBV27,TRBJ1-1,CASRPATGVPMNTEAFF
15,TRBV24-1,TRBJ1-1,CATSDWGGPNTEAFF
14,TRBV3-1/TRBV3-2,TRBJ2-5,CASSPAGVQETQYF
16,TRBV4-1,TRBJ2-1,CASSQDLAGPAGEQFF
14,TRBV7-7,TRBJ2-5,CASSLVASGETQYF
17,TRBV11-2,TRBJ2-5,CASSLGGTSGRQETQYF
15,TRBV19,TRBJ1-5,CATRWTPEGNQPQHF
14,TRBV27,TRBJ2-7,CASTPTGGAYEQYF
11,TRBV6-2/TRBV6-3,TRBJ1-5,CASSPGGGQHF
14,TRBV19,TRBJ2-7,CASSPTGYSYEQYF
14,TRBV6-5,TRBJ1-1,CASSYGGMNTEAFF
16,TRBV25-1,TRBJ1-1,CASSDSARAGGTEAFF
14,TRBV30,TRBJ1-1,CAWSVGHAIAEAFF
17,TRBV18,TRBJ2-7,CASSPPPGPPGAYEQYF
18,TRBV6-1,TRBJ2-1,CASSDWDRGALSYNEQFF
15,TRBV9,TRBJ2-5,CASSPPPGGRETQYF